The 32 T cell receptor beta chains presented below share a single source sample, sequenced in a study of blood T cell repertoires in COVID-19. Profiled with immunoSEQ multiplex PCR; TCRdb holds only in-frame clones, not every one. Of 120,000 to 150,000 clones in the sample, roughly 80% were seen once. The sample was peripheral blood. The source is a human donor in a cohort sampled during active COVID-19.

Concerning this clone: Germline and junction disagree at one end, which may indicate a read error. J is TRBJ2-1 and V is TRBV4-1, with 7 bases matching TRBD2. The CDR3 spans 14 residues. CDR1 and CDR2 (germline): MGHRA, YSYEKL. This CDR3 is CASSQDWDYYEQFF. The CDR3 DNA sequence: TGCGCCAGCAGCCAAGATTGGGACTACTATGAGCAGTTCTTC.

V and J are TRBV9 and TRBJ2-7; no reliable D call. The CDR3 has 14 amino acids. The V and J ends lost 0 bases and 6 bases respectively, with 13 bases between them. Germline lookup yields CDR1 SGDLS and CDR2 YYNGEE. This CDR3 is CASSVAGEVSEQYF. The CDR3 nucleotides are TGTGCCAGCAGCGTAGCGGGTGAGGTCAGCGAGCAGTACTTC.

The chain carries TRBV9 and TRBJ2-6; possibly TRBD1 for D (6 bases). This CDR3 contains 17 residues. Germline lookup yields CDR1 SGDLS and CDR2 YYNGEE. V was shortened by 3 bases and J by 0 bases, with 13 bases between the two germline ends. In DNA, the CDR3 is TGTGCCAGCAGCGAAACAGGGATTAGCTCTGGGGCCAACGTCCTGACTTTC. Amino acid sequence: CASSETGISSGANVLTF.

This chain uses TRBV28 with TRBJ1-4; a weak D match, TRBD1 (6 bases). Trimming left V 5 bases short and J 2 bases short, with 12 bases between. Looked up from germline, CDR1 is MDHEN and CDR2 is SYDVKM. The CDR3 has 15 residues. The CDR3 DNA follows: TGTGCCAGCAGTCCAGGGACATTCACTAATGAAAAACTGTTTTTT. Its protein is CASSPGTFTNEKLFF.

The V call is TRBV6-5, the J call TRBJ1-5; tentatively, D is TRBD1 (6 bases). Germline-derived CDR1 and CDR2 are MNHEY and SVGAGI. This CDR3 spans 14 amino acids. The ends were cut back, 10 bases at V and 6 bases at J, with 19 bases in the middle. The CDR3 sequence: CATARGRDAQPQHF. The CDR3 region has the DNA TGTGCCACCGCGCGGGGGCGCGATGCTCAGCCCCAGCATTTT.

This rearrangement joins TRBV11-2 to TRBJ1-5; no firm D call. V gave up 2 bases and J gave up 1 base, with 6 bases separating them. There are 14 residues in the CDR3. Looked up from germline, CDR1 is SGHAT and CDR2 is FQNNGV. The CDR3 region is CASSLQSSNQPQHF. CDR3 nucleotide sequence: TGTGCCAGCAGCTTACAGTCCAGCAATCAGCCCCAGCATTTT.

Here the CDR3 reads CASSLKEPLEKLFF. DNA for the CDR3: TGTGCCAGCAGCTTGAAGGAGCCCCTTGAAAAACTGTTTTTT. This chain joins TRBV5-6 and TRBJ1-4; D not resolved. Trimming left V 1 base short and J 7 bases short, with 11 bases between. The CDR3 sequence is 14 residues long. CDR1 is SGHDT, CDR2 YYEEEE, per germline.

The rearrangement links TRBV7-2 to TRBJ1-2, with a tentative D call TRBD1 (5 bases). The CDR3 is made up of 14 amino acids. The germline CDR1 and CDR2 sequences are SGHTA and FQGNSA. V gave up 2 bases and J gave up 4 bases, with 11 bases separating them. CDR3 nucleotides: TGTGCCAGCAGCTTATCCGGGACTCTCTATGGCTACACCTTC. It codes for CASSLSGTLYGYTF.

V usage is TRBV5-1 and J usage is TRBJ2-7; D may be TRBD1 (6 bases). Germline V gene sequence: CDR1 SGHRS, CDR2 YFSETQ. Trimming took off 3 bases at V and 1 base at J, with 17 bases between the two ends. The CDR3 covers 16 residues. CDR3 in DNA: TGCGCCAGCAGCTCCCGGACAGAGAGTCCTTCCTACGAGCAGTACTTC. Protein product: CASSSRTESPSYEQYF.

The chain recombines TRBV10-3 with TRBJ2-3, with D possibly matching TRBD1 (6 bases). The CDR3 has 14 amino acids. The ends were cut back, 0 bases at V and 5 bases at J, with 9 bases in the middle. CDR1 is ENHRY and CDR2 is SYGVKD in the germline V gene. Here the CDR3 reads CAISESQGLDTQYF. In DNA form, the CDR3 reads TGTGCCATCAGTGAGTCTCAGGGGTTAGATACGCAGTATTTT.

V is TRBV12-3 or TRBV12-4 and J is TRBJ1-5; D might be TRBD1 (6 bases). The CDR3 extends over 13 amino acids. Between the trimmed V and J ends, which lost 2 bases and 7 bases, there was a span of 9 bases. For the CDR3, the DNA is TGTGCCAGCAGTTTAAGGCAGGGGCAGCCCCAGCATTTT. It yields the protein CASSLRQGQPQHF.

This chain's CDR3 is CASSHQVRGFSYEQYF. The CDR3, as DNA: TGTGCCAGCAGTCATCAGGTCAGGGGCTTCTCCTACGAGCAGTACTTC. The V call is TRBV28, the J call TRBJ2-7; D may be TRBD1 (6 bases). This CDR3 region has 16 residues. From germline, CDR1 is MDHEN and CDR2 SYDVKM. Between the trimmed V and J ends, which lost 5 bases and 0 bases, there was a span of 17 bases.

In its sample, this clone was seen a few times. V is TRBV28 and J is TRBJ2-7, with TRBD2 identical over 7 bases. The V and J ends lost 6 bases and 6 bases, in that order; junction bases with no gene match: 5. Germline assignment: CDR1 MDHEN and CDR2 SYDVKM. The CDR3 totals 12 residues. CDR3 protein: CASSRTSVEQYF. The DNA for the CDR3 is TGTGCCAGCAGCCGCACTAGCGTCGAGCAGTACTTC.

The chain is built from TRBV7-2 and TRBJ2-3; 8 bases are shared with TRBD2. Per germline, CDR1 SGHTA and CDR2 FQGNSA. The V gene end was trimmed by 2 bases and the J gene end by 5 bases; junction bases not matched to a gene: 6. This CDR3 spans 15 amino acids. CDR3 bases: TGTGCCAGCAGCTTAAAAAGCGGGGGCATAGATACGCAGTATTTT. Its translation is CASSLKSGGIDTQYF.

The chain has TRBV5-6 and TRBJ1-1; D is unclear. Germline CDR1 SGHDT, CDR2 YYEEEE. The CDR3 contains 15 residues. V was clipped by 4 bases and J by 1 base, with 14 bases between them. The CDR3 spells CASSLVGLPNTEAFF. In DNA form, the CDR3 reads TGTGCCAGCAGCCTGGTTGGGCTACCGAACACTGAAGCTTTCTTT.

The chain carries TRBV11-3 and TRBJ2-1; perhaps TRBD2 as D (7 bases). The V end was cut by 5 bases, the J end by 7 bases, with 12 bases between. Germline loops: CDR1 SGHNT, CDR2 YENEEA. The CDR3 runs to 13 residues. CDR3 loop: CASSGGAGNEQFF. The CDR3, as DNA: TGTGCCAGCAGCGGGGGGGCCGGTAATGAGCAGTTCTTC.

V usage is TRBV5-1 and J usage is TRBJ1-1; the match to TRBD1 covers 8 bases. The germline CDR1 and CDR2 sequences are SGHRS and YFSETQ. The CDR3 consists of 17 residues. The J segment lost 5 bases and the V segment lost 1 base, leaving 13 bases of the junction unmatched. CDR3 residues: CASSLQGAMGTTTEAFF. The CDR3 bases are TGCGCCAGCAGCTTGCAGGGGGCGATGGGTACGACAACTGAAGCTTTCTTT.

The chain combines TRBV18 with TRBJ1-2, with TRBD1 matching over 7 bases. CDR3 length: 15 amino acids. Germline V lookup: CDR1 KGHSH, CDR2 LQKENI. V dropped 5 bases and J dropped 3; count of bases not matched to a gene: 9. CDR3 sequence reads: CASSLSRQGDYGYTF. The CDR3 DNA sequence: TGTGCCAGCTCATTAAGTCGACAGGGTGACTATGGCTACACCTTC.

This CDR3 reads CATSMTGAYEQYF. CDR3 DNA: TGTGCCACCTCAATGACAGGGGCCTACGAGCAGTACTTC. The V gene is TRBV5-4, the J gene TRBJ2-7, with 8 bases identical to TRBD1. In germline, CDR1 is SGHNT, CDR2 YYREEE (reference sequence). The CDR3 loop spans 13 amino acids. V trimming: 9 bases; J trimming: 2 bases; junction bases outside the gene matches: 7.

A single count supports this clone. CDR3 residues: CASSLRQVSYEQYF. CDR3 nucleotide sequence: TGTGCCAGCAGCCTACGACAGGTCTCCTACGAGCAGTACTTC. This chain links TRBV7-2 with TRBJ2-7; TRBD1 is a possible D gene (6 bases). Germline CDR1 is SGHTA and CDR2 is FQGNSA. The ends were cut back, 5 bases at V and 0 bases at J, with 11 bases in the middle. The CDR3 covers 14 residues.

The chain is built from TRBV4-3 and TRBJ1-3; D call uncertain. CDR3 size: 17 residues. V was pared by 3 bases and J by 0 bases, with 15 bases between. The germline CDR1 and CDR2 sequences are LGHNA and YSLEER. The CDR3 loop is CASSHQVASGSGNTIYF. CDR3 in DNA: TGCGCCAGCAGCCATCAGGTGGCATCAGGCTCTGGAAACACCATATATTTT.

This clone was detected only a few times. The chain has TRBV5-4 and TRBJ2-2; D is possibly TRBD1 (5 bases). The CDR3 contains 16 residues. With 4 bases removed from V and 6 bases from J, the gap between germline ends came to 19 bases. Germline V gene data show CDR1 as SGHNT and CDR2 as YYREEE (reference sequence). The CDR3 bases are TGTGCCAGCAGCCAATCCCAGGGCTTGGGATCCGGGGAGCTGTTTTTT. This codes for CASSQSQGLGSGELFF.

The CDR3 bases are TGTGCCAGCAGTTACTCGAGGGAGACCCAGTACTTC. Its translation: CASSYSRETQYF. The chain employs TRBV6-5 and TRBJ2-5; D call uncertain. The CDR3 extends over 12 amino acids. The V gene's germline CDR1 is MNHEY and CDR2 SVGAGI. V was clipped by 0 bases and J by 5 bases, with 4 bases between them.

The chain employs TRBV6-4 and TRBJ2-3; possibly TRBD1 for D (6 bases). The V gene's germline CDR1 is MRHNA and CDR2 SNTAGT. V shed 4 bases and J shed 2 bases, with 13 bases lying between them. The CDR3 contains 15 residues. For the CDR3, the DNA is TGTGCCAGCAGTGGAACAGGGTCCCTCACAGATACGCAGTATTTT. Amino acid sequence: CASSGTGSLTDTQYF.

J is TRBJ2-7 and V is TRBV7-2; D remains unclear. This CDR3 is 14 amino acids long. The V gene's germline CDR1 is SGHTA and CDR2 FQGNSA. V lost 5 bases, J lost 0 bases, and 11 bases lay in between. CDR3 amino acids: CASSPRRSSYEQYF. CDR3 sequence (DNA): TGTGCCAGCAGCCCCCGGAGATCCTCCTACGAGCAGTACTTC.

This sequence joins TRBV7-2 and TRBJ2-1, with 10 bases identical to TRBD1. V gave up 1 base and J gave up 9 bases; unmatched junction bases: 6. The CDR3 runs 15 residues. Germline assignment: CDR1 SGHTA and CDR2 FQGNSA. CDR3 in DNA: TGTGCCAGCAGCTTAGGGACAGGGGGTGTGGGTGAGCAGTTCTTC. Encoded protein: CASSLGTGGVGEQFF.

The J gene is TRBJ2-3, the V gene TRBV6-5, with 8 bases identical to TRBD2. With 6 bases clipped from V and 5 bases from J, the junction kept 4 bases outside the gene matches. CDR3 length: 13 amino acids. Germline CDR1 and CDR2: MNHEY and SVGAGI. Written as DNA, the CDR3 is TGTGCCAGCAGCCGGGGGGGAGAAGATACGCAGTATTTT. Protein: CASSRGGEDTQYF.

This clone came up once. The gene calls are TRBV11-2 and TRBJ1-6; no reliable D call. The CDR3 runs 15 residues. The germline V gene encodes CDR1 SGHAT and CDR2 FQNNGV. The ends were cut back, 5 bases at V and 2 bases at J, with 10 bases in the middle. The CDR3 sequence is CASSAYGAYNSPLHF. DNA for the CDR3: TGTGCCAGCAGCGCCTATGGTGCCTATAATTCACCCCTCCACTTT.

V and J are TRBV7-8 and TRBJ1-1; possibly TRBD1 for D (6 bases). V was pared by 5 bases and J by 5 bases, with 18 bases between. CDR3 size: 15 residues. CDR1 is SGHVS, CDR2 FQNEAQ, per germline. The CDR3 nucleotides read TGTGCCAGCAGCCCCCATATCAGGGGTGATACTGAAGCTTTCTTT. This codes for CASSPHIRGDTEAFF. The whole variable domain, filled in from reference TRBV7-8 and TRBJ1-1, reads GAGVSQSPRYKVAKRGQDVALRCDPISGHVSLFWYQQALGQGPEFLTYFQNEAQLDKSGLPSDRFFAERPEGSVSTLKIQRTQQEDSAVYLCASSPHIRGDTEAFFGQGTRLTVV.

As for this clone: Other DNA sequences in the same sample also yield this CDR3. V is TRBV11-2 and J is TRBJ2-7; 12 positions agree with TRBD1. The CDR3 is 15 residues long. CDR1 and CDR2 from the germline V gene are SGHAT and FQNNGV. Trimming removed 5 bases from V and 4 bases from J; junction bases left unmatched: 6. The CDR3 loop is CASSLRDRGPYEQYF. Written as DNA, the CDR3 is TGTGCCAGCAGCCTCCGGGACAGGGGGCCTTACGAGCAGTACTTC.

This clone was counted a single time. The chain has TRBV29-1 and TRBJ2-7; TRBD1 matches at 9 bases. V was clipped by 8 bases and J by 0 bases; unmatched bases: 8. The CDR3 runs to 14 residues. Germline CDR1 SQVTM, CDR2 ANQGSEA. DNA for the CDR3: TGCAGCATGATAACAGGGGGCGTCTCCTACGAGCAGTACTTC. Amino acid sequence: CSMITGGVSYEQYF.

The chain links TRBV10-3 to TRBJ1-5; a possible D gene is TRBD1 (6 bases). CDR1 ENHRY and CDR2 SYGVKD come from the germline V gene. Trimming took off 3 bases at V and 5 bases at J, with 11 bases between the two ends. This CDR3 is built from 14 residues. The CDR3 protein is CAISERDTDQPQHF. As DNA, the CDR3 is TGTGCCATCAGTGAACGGGACACTGATCAGCCCCAGCATTTT.